The T cell receptor (beta chain) under discussion was sequenced for a study of beta chain features in type 1 diabetes. Per germline, CDR1 MDHEN and CDR2 SYDVKM. The CDR3 totals 13 residues. V lost 3 bases and J lost 1, with 6 bases in between. In regard to this clone: Its antigen remains unidentified.

Findings of the study overall: Moderate yet significant TCRB CDR3 shortening was seen in Type 1 diabetes patients in all four CD4+ subsets.

The study reverse transcribed the entire isolated RNA, so it sequenced expressed TCRB transcripts. Produced via immunoSEQ multiplex PCR; TCRdb's table is partial and in-frame only. The sample yields roughly 700,000 clones, roughly 12% seen once. This TCR came from a man aged 18 to 29 with type 1 diabetes. The sequenced material came from naive CD4+ T cells from blood. The chain is built from TRBV28 and TRBJ1-1; D call uncertain. CDR3 in amino acids: CASSLDENTEAFF. CDR3 in DNA: TGTGCCAGCAGTTTGGACGAGAACACTGAAGCTTTCTTT.